The T cell receptor (beta chain) under discussion was sequenced for a study of blood T cells in healthy people across ages. Study results and caveats: Versus aged donors, long-lived donors had higher diversity and more naive CD4+ cells.

Concerning this clonotype itself: Its matching antigen is unknown.

Using a J-beta primer mix together with a sample-barcoded 5' primer, a second PCR was run for about 6 to 11 cycles. Using its own MiXCR run on the 5' RACE reads, TCRdb lists one record per CDR3 protein. The repertoire holds approximately 800,000 distinct CDR3 sequences, with roughly 64% as singletons. Per the germline V gene, CDR1 is LNHNV and CDR2 is YYDKDF (reference sequence). The CDR3 sequence is 18 residues long. V was trimmed by 0 bases and J by 5 bases, leaving 22 bases between them. The sequence was collected from a man under 40 in good health. The sequenced sample was blood. The chain uses TRBV15 and TRBJ2-5, with a tentative D call TRBD1 (6 bases). CDR3 amino acids: CATSRDRIDRQRRETQYF. CDR3 sequence (DNA): TGTGCCACCAGCAGAGATCGGATCGACAGGCAGAGGAGGGAGACCCAGTACTTC.